This T cell receptor (beta chain) emerged from a study of CD8+CD57+ T cells in acquired aplastic anemia. Looking at the study overall: Across the sorted CD4+ and CD8+ cells, DNA amounts averaged roughly 3.5 ug.

In regard to this clonotype: Its target is unknown.

According to the study, genomic DNA was the template for TCR beta VDJ and CDR3 profiling. MiXCR was run by TCRdb on the reads, yielding one entry per CDR3 protein. The sample holds about 120,000 distinct CDR3 sequences, about 50% seen once. CDR3 length: 17 amino acids. From germline, CDR1 is SGHAT and CDR2 FQDESV (reference sequence). Trimming took 5 bases from V and 5 from J; bases not matched to a gene: 9. Sequencing involved patients with CD8+CD57+ cell expansion previously shown by flow cytometry. Patients, without exception, had severe acquired aplastic anemia. Patients were treatment-naive when blood was sampled. Study-level findings and limits: Patients and controls had in common around 29 CD8+ CDR3 sequences.

This TCR was recovered from a human donor with aplastic anemia. The chain links TRBV11-1 to TRBJ2-2, with TRBD2 matching 12 bases. Sequenced material: sorted CD4+, CD8+, or CD8+CD57+ T cells (not recorded which) from PBMCs. The CDR3 nucleotides are TGTGCCAGCAGCCCTCGACTAGCGGGAGTAGGTACCGGGGAGCTGTTTTTT. Translation gives CASSPRLAGVGTGELFF.